Listed here are 10 T cell receptor beta chains from one sample, sequenced in a study of T cells in Graves' hyperthyroidism and ophthalmopathy. It was RNA transcripts that yielded the amplified TCR beta CDR3 regions. TCR CDR3 regions were first amplified by RT-PCR with HTBI primers. TCRdb re-called the multiplex PCR reads with MiXCR, one entry per CDR3 protein. Seen here are about 350,000 distinct CDR3 sequences, 15% to 20% observed once, and the top ten hold roughly 16%. The sequenced sample consisted of blood. These receptors came from a woman aged 40-49 years with Graves' ophthalmopathy.

The gene calls are TRBV12-3 or TRBV12-4 and TRBJ1-1; D may be TRBD1 (6 bases). The CDR3 contains 15 residues. The V and J ends lost 5 bases and 1 base respectively, with 14 bases between them. The CDR3, as DNA: TGTGCCAGCAGTATACAGGGAATTGGGAACACTGAAGCTTTCTTT. Translated: CASSIQGIGNTEAFF.

The chain has TRBV6-1 and TRBJ1-5, with 9 bases lining up with TRBD1. The J segment lost 9 bases and the V segment lost 5 bases, leaving 11 bases of the junction unmatched. Germline V gene data show CDR1 as MNHNS and CDR2 as SASEGT. This CDR3 region has 15 residues. The CDR3 region has the DNA TGTGCCAGCAGTCCGCGGACAGGGGCCGCCGGGCCCCAGCATTTT. Translation: CASSPRTGAAGPQHF.

The rearrangement links TRBV6-2 or TRBV6-3 to TRBJ2-7; 10 nucleotides align to TRBD2. This CDR3 region has 16 residues. Looked up from germline, CDR1 is MNHEY and CDR2 is SVGEGT. The junction had 13 bases not matched to a gene; V was cut back by 7 bases and J by 4 bases. This chain's CDR3 is CASNFGAGGLPYEQYF. The CDR3 bases are TGTGCCAGCAACTTCGGAGCGGGGGGGCTCCCGTACGAGCAGTACTTC.

This clonotype was counted many times. A much larger clone lies a single base off, so this may be a read error. The CDR3 ends on some other residue instead of the conserved phenylalanine or tryptophan, so this is likely a read error. The chain employs TRBV28 and TRBJ1-2; D remains unclear. The CDR3 is 12 amino acids. The V end was cut by 2 bases, the J end by 4 bases, with 5 bases between. Per the germline V gene, CDR1 is MDHEN and CDR2 is SYDVKM. The DNA for the CDR3 is TGTGCCAGCAGTTTACACCGCTATGGCTACACCCTC. Translated: CASSLHRYGYTL.

This clonotype has ten or more counts. The rearrangement joins TRBV10-1 to TRBJ2-7, with a weak D call TRBD2 (5 bases). Trimming shortened V by 0 bases and J by 5 bases, and 11 bases separated the two germline ends. CDR3 length equals 14 residues. The germline CDR1 and CDR2 sequences are WNHNN and SYGVQD (reference sequence). The CDR3: CASSESGLLNEQYF. Written as DNA, the CDR3 is TGCGCCAGCAGTGAGTCCGGACTCCTAAACGAGCAGTACTTC.

Many counts were recorded for this clonotype. The chain has TRBV13 and TRBJ1-2; D is uncertain. The CDR3 runs 15 residues. Germline-derived CDR1 and CDR2 are PRHDT and FYEKMQ (reference sequence). V lost 0 bases to trimming and J lost 5 bases, with 13 bases between them. The CDR3 bases are TGTGCCAGCAGCTTAGGGCCCGAGGCACGTTATGGCTACACCTTC. Translating it yields CASSLGPEARYGYTF.

This clonotype came up many times. The chain combines TRBV6-1 with TRBJ2-7; D ambiguous. The CDR3 runs to 15 residues. Trimming cost V 4 bases and J 0 bases, with 13 bases left between them. Germline loops: CDR1 MNHNS, CDR2 SASEGT. In nucleotides, the CDR3 is TGTGCCAGCAGTGCAGACCATGTGCGCTCCTACGAGCAGTACTTC. Its protein product is CASSADHVRSYEQYF.

At least ten counts were recorded for this clonotype. J is TRBJ1-2 and V is TRBV11-2, with D perhaps TRBD1 (5 bases). Germline CDR1 is SGHAT and CDR2 is FQNNGV. There are 18 residues in the CDR3. With 0 bases removed from V and 3 bases from J, the gap between germline ends came to 20 bases. The chain's CDR3 is CASSLEGGLQRVDYGYTF. In DNA, the CDR3 is TGTGCCAGCAGCTTAGAGGGGGGACTCCAACGAGTGGACTATGGCTACACCTTC.

This clonotype was observed many times. The rearrangement uses TRBV27 and TRBJ2-7; weak D call: TRBD1 (5 bases). V shed 3 bases and J shed 2 bases, with 11 bases lying between them. The CDR3 spans 14 residues. Germline assignment: CDR1 MNHEY and CDR2 SMNVEV (reference sequence). CDR3 nucleotides: TGTGCCAGCAGTTTTTCCAGGGCTACCTACGAGCAGTACTTC. Translated, it gives CASSFSRATYEQYF.

This clonotype was seen only a few times. The chain links TRBV5-1 to TRBJ2-5; D is unresolved. The CDR3 sequence is 13 residues long. V gave up 0 bases and J gave up 4 bases, with 7 bases separating them. Germline CDR1 is SGHRS and CDR2 is YFSETQ. CDR3 residues: CASSLAPRETQYF. In nucleotides, the CDR3 is TGCGCCAGCAGCTTGGCTCCTAGAGAGACCCAGTACTTC.